This T cell receptor beta chain was recorded in a study of CD8 T cells in ankylosing spondylitis. This clonotype turned up a few times. A read error is possible here, since a much larger clone lies one base away. TCRdb re-analysed the 5' RACE reads in MiXCR, keeping a single row per CDR3 protein. The table shows some 180,000 distinct CDR3 sequences, with 18% occurring only once. The sample consisted of blood, either unsorted or a sorted T cell fraction (not recorded which). The receptor was derived from a male donor between 5 and 35 years old with ankylosing spondylitis or in good health (not recorded which).

Here the CDR3 reads CPTSRGSGRGDRRPQHF. CDR3 DNA sequence: TGTCCCACCAGCAGGGGGTCGGGCCGGGGGGATCGTCGGCCCCAGCATTTT. The chain uses TRBV15 and TRBJ1-5, with 7 bases aligning to TRBD1. Germline V lookup: CDR1 LNHNV, CDR2 YYDKDF (reference sequence). The CDR3 spans 17 residues.